This TCR beta chain was found in a study of T cells in Graves' hyperthyroidism and ophthalmopathy. Looking at the study overall: Peripheral blood sampling occurred at initial diagnosis, before any treatment. Study-wide points: Most thyroid clonotypes that were expanded above 0.001 also turned up in blood.

On this clonotype itself: Its antigen is not known.

Newly diagnosed hyperthyroidism, duration under 2 months, in patients aged 18 to 65. Uncontrolled infections, other autoimmune diseases, pregnancy or lactation led to exclusion of patients. Amplification of TCR beta CDR3 regions was performed using RNA transcripts as template. The HTBI primer set was used in a first-round RT-PCR of the TCR CDR3. MiXCR, applied by TCRdb to the multiplex PCR reads, yields one record per CDR3 protein. Among some 350,000 distinct CDR3 sequences, about a fifth were seen once, and the ten largest hold around 3.4%. The CDR3 covers 15 residues. The germline V gene has CDR1 SGHRS and CDR2 YFSETQ. The V end lost 2 bases, the J end lost 5 bases, and 16 bases lay between the germline ends.

The receptor's source is a young woman with Graves' hyperthyroidism. What was sequenced was blood. The V gene is TRBV5-1, the J gene TRBJ2-5, with D possibly TRBD2 on 7 matching bases. Written as DNA, the CDR3 is TGCGCCAGCAGCTTTCCCGTTGCGGGGGCCGAGACCCAGTACTTC. It is translated as CASSFPVAGAETQYF.